Listed below are T cell receptor beta chains from one sample, sequenced in a study of T cells in Graves' hyperthyroidism and ophthalmopathy. TCRdb passed the multiplex PCR reads through MiXCR, listing each CDR3 protein once. The sample shows 250,000 to 350,000 distinct CDR3 sequences, roughly 20% of them seen only once. Material: blood. The origin of the receptors is a man younger than 45 with Graves' ophthalmopathy. Each CDR3 is given without its conserved first and last residue.

j_call,v_call,cdr3_aa
TRBJ2-4,TRBV5-1,ASSLNTGGKNIQY
TRBJ2-1,TRBV10-2,ASSPGRDYNEQF
TRBJ2-5,TRBV10-1,ASSESASGGQETQY
TRBJ2-7,TRBV20-1,KLGGQANTYEQY
TRBJ2-1,TRBV9,ASSLGRESRNEQF
TRBJ2-2,TRBV5-6,ASSSGPGTNTGELF
TRBJ1-1,TRBV6-1,ATRREGTEAF
TRBJ2-7,TRBV20-1,SAPVPVRDSSYEQY
TRBJ1-1,TRBV6-1,AGLSTGQVFTEAF
TRBJ1-6,TRBV3-1,ASSQVGGLYNSPLH
TRBJ2-1,TRBV19,ASTPSSAINNEQF
TRBJ2-7,TRBV18,ASSPPGQGSYEQY
TRBJ2-3,TRBV28,ASSRDGLRTDTQY
TRBJ2-1,TRBV12-3/TRBV12-4,ASSPSRTSGGEGSYNEQF
TRBJ2-3,TRBV15,ATSRNFAGGGDTQY
TRBJ2-1,TRBV20-1,SARTGGRGYEQF
TRBJ1-1,TRBV5-8,ASSLRDRARNTEAF
TRBJ1-5,TRBV28,ASGSGTGYYGPQH
TRBJ1-3,TRBV3-1,ASSQGGISGNTIY
TRBJ2-5,TRBV5-1,ASSLGDRLHQETQY
TRBJ2-2,TRBV10-2,ASTTGLAARPGELF
TRBJ2-1,TRBV25-1,ASSGLAGADEQF
TRBJ2-1,TRBV5-4,ASSLEVGLVTGEQF
TRBJ2-5,TRBV5-6,ASSFLGGQDQETQY
TRBJ2-1,TRBV5-1,ASATGTSVSYNEQF
TRBJ2-5,TRBV18,ASSQTPTETQY
TRBJ1-1,TRBV6-5,ASSYQGHPNTEAF
TRBJ1-5,TRBV29-1,SVEDKNRQTGALEYSNQPQH
TRBJ1-6,TRBV11-2,ASSFGPKGVVRSPLH
TRBJ2-1,TRBV18,ASSSRAGSYNEQF
TRBJ1-5,TRBV28,ASSLTGQGDQPQH
TRBJ1-3,TRBV2,ASRTAGEWNTIY
TRBJ1-2,TRBV6-1,ASSDKWSGADYGYT
TRBJ1-2,TRBV19,ASSKGWNYGYT
TRBJ2-1,TRBV7-6,ASSLGLYNVQF
TRBJ2-4,TRBV5-1,ASSLYGAGGDIQY
TRBJ2-1,TRBV11-1,ASSTGTSGRTHNEQF
TRBJ2-2,TRBV19,ASSIRTGAIAGELF
TRBJ2-1,TRBV6-2/TRBV6-3,ASTPPRGLYNEQF
TRBJ1-6,TRBV5-1,ASRPDRDSPLH
TRBJ1-2,TRBV11-2,ASSPIGTGGLYGYT
TRBJ2-3,TRBV7-9,ASSRLANTDTQY
TRBJ2-7,TRBV5-1,ASGLATPITYEQY
TRBJ2-1,TRBV19,ASSWSSYNEQF
TRBJ2-1,TRBV27,ASSFRLLGETYNEQF
TRBJ1-5,TRBV18,ASSPGQAASSNQPQH
TRBJ2-7,TRBV30,AWSSLRGSYSYEQY
TRBJ2-1,TRBV2,ASSEEGSVGIEQF
TRBJ1-1,TRBV5-1,ASRSDPGQGATEAF
TRBJ2-2,TRBV12-3/TRBV12-4,ASSFQGYTGELF
TRBJ2-7,TRBV28,ASSLGAGTGLYEQY